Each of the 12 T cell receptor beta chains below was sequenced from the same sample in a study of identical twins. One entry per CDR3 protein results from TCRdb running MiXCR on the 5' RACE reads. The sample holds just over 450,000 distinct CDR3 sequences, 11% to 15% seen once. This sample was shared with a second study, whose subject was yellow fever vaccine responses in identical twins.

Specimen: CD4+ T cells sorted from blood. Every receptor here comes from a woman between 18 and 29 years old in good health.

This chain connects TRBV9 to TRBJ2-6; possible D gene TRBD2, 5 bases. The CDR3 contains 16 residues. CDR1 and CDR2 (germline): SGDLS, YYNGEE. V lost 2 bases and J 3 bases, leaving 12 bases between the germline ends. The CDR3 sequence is CASSVPRGFGANVLTF. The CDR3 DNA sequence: TGTGCCAGCAGCGTTCCCCGGGGATTTGGGGCCAACGTCCTGACTTTC. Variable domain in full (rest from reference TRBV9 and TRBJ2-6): DSGVTQTPKHLITATGQRVTLRCSPRSGDLSVYWYQQSLDQGLQFLIQYYNGEERAKGNILERFSAQQFPDLHSELNLSSLELGDSALYFCASSVPRGFGANVLTFGAGSRLTVL.

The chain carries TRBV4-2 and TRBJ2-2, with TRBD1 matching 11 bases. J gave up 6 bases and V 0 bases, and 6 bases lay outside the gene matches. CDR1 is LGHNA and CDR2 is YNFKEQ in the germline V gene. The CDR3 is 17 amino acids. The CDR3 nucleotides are TGTGCCAGCAGCCAAGAACGATGGACAGGGGGCTCCGGGGAGCTGTTTTTT. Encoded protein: CASSQERWTGGSGELFF.

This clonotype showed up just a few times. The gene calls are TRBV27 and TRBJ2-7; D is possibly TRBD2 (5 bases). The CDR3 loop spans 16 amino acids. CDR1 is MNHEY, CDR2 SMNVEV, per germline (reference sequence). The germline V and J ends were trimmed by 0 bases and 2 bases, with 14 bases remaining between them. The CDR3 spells CASSLSMGLAPYEQYF. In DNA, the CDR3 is TGTGCCAGCAGTTTATCAATGGGCCTAGCCCCCTACGAGCAGTACTTC.

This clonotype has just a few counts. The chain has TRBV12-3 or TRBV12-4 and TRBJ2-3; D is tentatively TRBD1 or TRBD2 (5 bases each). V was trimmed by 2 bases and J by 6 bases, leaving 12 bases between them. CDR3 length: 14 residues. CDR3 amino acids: CASSLQGRGDTQYF. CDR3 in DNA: TGTGCCAGCAGTTTACAGGGACGAGGGGATACGCAGTATTTT.

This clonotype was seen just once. For the CDR3, the DNA is TGTGCCAGCAGTCCGGGGGGGCTTAATACGCAGTATTTT. Translation: CASSPGGLNTQYF. V is TRBV25-1 and J is TRBJ2-3, with 8 bases fitting TRBD2. V shed 5 bases, J shed 7 bases, and the junction held 5 bases outside the gene matches. The CDR3 length is 13 residues. In germline, CDR1 is MGHDK, CDR2 SYGVNS.

CDR3 sequence (DNA): TGCGCCAGCAGCTTTATAGGGAGAAACAATGAGCAGTTCTTC. It specifies CASSFIGRNNEQFF. The chain recombines TRBV5-1 with TRBJ2-1; D is perhaps TRBD2 (5 bases). The CDR3 has 14 amino acids. The germline V and J ends were trimmed by 2 bases and 5 bases, with 11 bases remaining between them. CDR1 and CDR2 from the germline V gene are SGHRS and YFSETQ.

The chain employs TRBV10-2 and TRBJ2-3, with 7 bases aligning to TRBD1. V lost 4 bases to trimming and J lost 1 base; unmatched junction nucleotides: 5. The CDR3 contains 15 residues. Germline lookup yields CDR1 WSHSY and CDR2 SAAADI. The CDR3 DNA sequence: TGCGCCAGCAGTGCTTATGGACAGGGCACAGATACGCAGTATTTT. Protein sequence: CASSAYGQGTDTQYF.

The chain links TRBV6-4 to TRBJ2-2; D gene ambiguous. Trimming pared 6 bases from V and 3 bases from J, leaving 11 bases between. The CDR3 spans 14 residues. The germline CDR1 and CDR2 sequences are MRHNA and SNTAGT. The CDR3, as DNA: TGTGCCAGCAGCCTAGGCTGGGACACCGGGGAGCTGTTTTTT. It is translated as CASSLGWDTGELFF.

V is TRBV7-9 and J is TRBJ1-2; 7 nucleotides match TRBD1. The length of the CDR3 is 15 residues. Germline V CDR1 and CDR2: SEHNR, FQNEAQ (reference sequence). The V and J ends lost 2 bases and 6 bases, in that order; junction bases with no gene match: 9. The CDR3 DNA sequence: TGTGCCAGCAGCTTACGTGGGACAGCGGGCCATGGCTACACCTTC. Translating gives CASSLRGTAGHGYTF.

As DNA, the CDR3 is TGTGCCAGCAGTGGTTGGCCCGCAACTAATGAAAAACTGTTTTTT. It translates to CASSGWPATNEKLFF. This chain connects TRBV2 to TRBJ1-4; D remains unclear. This CDR3 is 15 amino acids long. Trimming shortened V by 4 bases and J by 0 bases, and 9 bases separated the two germline ends. Germline CDR1 is SNHLY and CDR2 is FYNNEI.

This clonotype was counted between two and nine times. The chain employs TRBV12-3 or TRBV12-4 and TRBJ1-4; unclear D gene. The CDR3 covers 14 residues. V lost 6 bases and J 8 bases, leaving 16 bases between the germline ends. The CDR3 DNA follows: TGTGCCAGCAGCCCTGTGGGGTTGGAAGAAAAACTGTTTTTT. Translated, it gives CASSPVGLEEKLFF.

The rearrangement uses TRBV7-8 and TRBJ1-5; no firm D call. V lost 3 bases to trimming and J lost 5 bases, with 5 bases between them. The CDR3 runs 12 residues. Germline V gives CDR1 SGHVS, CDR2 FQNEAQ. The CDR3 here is CASSFADQPQHF. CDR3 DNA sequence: TGTGCCAGCAGCTTCGCCGATCAGCCCCAGCATTTT.